This passage covers 31 T cell receptor beta chains from one sample sequenced in a study of shared clonotypes between healthy human individuals. Clones were sequenced by immunoSEQ multiplex PCR, and TCRdb holds only the in-frame ones, with some missing. The sample lists fewer than 2.5 million clones, 93% seen once, with 0.36% in the top ten. What was sequenced was naive CD4+ T cells from PBMCs. Subset of the sample: CD45RA+ positively selected. Source of these receptors: a man aged 18 to 29 in good health. Some clones in this sample may be carry-over from other donors' samples.

The chain recombines TRBV6-1 with TRBJ2-7; 7 bases map to TRBD2. The germline gives CDR1 MNHNS, CDR2 SASEGT. The CDR3 is made up of 14 amino acids. V shed 4 bases, J shed 2 bases, and the junction held 5 bases outside the gene matches. CDR3 DNA: TGTGCCAGCAGTGCCCTGGGAGGGACCTACGAGCAGTACTTC. It specifies CASSALGGTYEQYF.

This clone was counted only a few times. Other DNA sequences in this sample translate to the same CDR3. The V and J genes are TRBV5-1 and TRBJ1-1, with D possibly TRBD1 on 5 matching bases. The germline CDR1 and CDR2 sequences are SGHRS and YFSETQ. Between the trimmed V and J ends, which lost 7 bases and 1 base, there was a span of 11 bases. This CDR3 spans 13 amino acids. This CDR3 is CASRPQENTEAFF. In nucleotides, the CDR3 is TGCGCCAGCCGCCCACAGGAGAACACTGAAGCTTTCTTT. The entire variable domain, with the rest obtained from reference TRBV5-1 and TRBJ1-1, is as follows: KAGVTQTPRYLIKTRGQQVTLSCSPISGHRSVSWYQQTPGQGLQFLFEYFSETQRNKGNFPGRFSGRQFSNSRSEMNVSTLELGDSALYLCASRPQENTEAFFGQGTRLTVV.

This sequence joins TRBV19 and TRBJ1-2; TRBD1 is a possible D gene (6 bases). V dropped 6 bases and J dropped 4 bases, with 15 bases sitting between them. CDR3 length equals 14 residues. CDR1 is LNHDA and CDR2 is SQIVND in the germline V gene (reference sequence). DNA of the CDR3: TGTGCCAGTAGGGCTGGTACAGGGATCTATGGCTACACCTTC. It encodes CASRAGTGIYGYTF. The full variable domain, in which reference TRBV19 and TRBJ1-2 provide the parts outside the CDR3, is DGGITQSPKYLFRKEGQNVTLSCEQNLNHDAMYWYRQDPGQGLRLIYYSQIVNDFQKGDIAEGYSVSREKKESFPLTVTSAQKNPTAFYLCASRAGTGIYGYTFGSGTRLTVV.

This chain uses TRBV7-2 with TRBJ2-1; 10 bases line up with TRBD1. The CDR3 length is 16 residues. Trimming cost V 0 bases and J 7 bases; bases outside gene matches: 6. The germline V gene has CDR1 SGHTA and CDR2 FQGNSA. The CDR3 DNA sequence: TGTGCCAGCAGCTTAGCCAGGACAGGGGGTCAAAATGAGCAGTTCTTC. Translated, it gives CASSLARTGGQNEQFF.

The V call is TRBV5-1, the J call TRBJ1-6; no reliable D call. The CDR3 consists of 18 residues. Germline V lookup: CDR1 SGHRS, CDR2 YFSETQ. V was pared by 1 base and J by 1 base, with 15 bases between. In DNA, the CDR3 is TGCGCCAGCAGCTTGAACGGAGCTGCGGGTTCCTATAATTCACCCCTCCACTTT. As protein: CASSLNGAAGSYNSPLHF.

This CDR3 reads CASSTRGGVRYEQYF. CDR3 DNA: TGTGCCAGCAGTACCCGGGGGGGGGTGAGGTACGAGCAGTACTTC. The rearrangement links TRBV28 to TRBJ2-7; 8 positions match TRBD2. The V gene's germline CDR1 is MDHEN and CDR2 SYDVKM. After removal of 5 bases from V and 4 bases from J, the junction contained 10 bases not matched to a gene. The CDR3 loop spans 15 amino acids.

This clone showed up just once. The chain uses TRBV11-2 and TRBJ2-1; no firm D call. The germline gives CDR1 SGHAT, CDR2 FQNNGV. Trimming pared 4 bases from V and 10 bases from J, leaving 8 bases between. CDR3 length equals 11 residues. The CDR3 sequence is CASSSSREQFF. CDR3 bases: TGTGCCAGCAGCTCCAGTCGGGAGCAGTTCTTC.

The V call is TRBV9, the J call TRBJ2-3, with a tentative D call TRBD1 (5 bases). The CDR3 has 15 residues. Germline lookup yields CDR1 SGDLS and CDR2 YYNGEE. V lost 2 bases and J lost 2, with 12 bases in between. The chain's CDR3 is CASSVAQGYTDTQYF. In DNA, the CDR3 is TGTGCCAGCAGCGTGGCCCAGGGATACACAGATACGCAGTATTTT.

CDR3 region: CACPKGETYNEQFF. The CDR3 bases are TGTGCCTGCCCAAAAGGGGAGACCTACAATGAGCAGTTCTTC. The genes are TRBV30 and TRBJ2-1, with D possibly being TRBD1 or TRBD2 (5 bases each). Germline assignment: CDR1 GTSNPN and CDR2 SVGIG (reference sequence). The CDR3 loop spans 14 amino acids. V lost 6 bases and J 2 bases, leaving 14 bases between the germline ends. Full variable domain (rest looked up from reference TRBV30 and TRBJ2-1): SQTIHQWPATLVQPVGSPLSLECTVEGTSNPNLYWYRQAAGRGLQLLFYSVGIGQISSEVPQNLSASRPQDRQFILSSKKLLLSDSGFYLCACPKGETYNEQFFGPGTRLTVL.

This chain joins TRBV28 and TRBJ1-2, with D possibly matching TRBD1 (6 bases). The CDR3 is 16 amino acids. The V gene's germline CDR1 is MDHEN and CDR2 SYDVKM. V was trimmed by 6 bases and J by 2 bases, leaving 19 bases between them. DNA for the CDR3: TGTGCCAGCAGCCGACCTTTGGGGGCCGGAAACTATGGCTACACCTTC. Its translation is CASSRPLGAGNYGYTF.

Here the CDR3 DNA reads TGCAGCGTTGGCGTCACTGGGCAGGGGGAGTTCTACGAGCAGTACTTC. Its translation is CSVGVTGQGEFYEQYF. This chain links TRBV29-1 with TRBJ2-7; the match to TRBD1 covers 7 bases. Germline CDR1 SQVTM, CDR2 ANQGSEA. CDR3 length equals 16 residues. The ends lost 4 bases at V and 3 bases at J; junction bases unmatched: 15.

This clone has only a few counts. The chain carries TRBV7-9 and TRBJ1-1; D perhaps matches TRBD1 (6 bases). Germline lookup yields CDR1 SEHNR and CDR2 FQNEAQ (reference sequence). Trimming removed 2 bases at V and 2 bases at J, with 9 bases between. The CDR3 sequence is 14 residues long. The CDR3 coding sequence is TGTGCCAGCAGCTTATCGACAGGTAACACTGAAGCTTTCTTT. Encoded protein: CASSLSTGNTEAFF.

This clone has a single count. The genes are TRBV18 and TRBJ2-1; possible D gene TRBD1, 5 bases. CDR3 size: 14 residues. The V end lost 5 bases, the J end lost 8 bases, and 16 bases lay between the germline ends. Germline V CDR1 and CDR2: KGHSH, LQKENI. The CDR3 loop reads CASSNTRAADEQFF. CDR3 nucleotides: TGTGCCAGCTCAAACACCAGGGCCGCCGATGAGCAGTTCTTC.

This clone was found once. The rearrangement uses TRBV7-2 and TRBJ1-2, with D maybe TRBD1 (6 bases). CDR3 size: 16 residues. V was shortened by 7 bases and J by 5 bases, with 23 bases between the two germline ends. The germline CDR1 and CDR2 sequences are SGHTA and FQGNSA. DNA for the CDR3: TGTGCCAGCAATACCCTCGGGTGGGGCAGGGGATATGGCTACACCTTC. The encoded protein is CASNTLGWGRGYGYTF. Looking up the rest from reference TRBV7-2 and TRBJ1-2 gives the full variable domain: GAGVSQSPSNKVTEKGKDVELRCDPISGHTALYWYRQSLGQGLEFLIYFQGNSAPDKSGLPSDRFSAERTGGSVSTLTIQRTQQEDSAVYLCASNTLGWGRGYGYTFGSGTRLTVV.

This chain uses TRBV28 with TRBJ2-1; D gene uncertain. Trimming removed 5 bases at V and 10 bases at J, with 9 bases between. Per the germline V gene, CDR1 is MDHEN and CDR2 is SYDVKM. CDR3 length: 11 residues. CDR3 in amino acids: CASSVLVEQFF. As DNA, the CDR3 is TGTGCCAGCAGTGTCTTAGTAGAGCAGTTCTTC.

This sequence joins TRBV5-8 and TRBJ2-7; perhaps D is TRBD1 or TRBD2 (5 bases each). Trimming removed 1 base from V and 5 bases from J, with 7 bases in between. This CDR3 is built from 12 residues. Per the germline V gene, CDR1 is SGHTS and CDR2 is YDEGEE. The CDR3: CASSLTGHEQYF. In DNA form, the CDR3 reads TGTGCCAGCAGCTTGACGGGGCACGAGCAGTACTTC.

CDR3 region: CASSLMARPLLNEQFF. CDR3 DNA sequence: TGTGCCAGCAGCCTAATGGCGCGTCCACTACTGAATGAGCAGTTCTTC. This sequence joins TRBV27 and TRBJ2-1; no clear D. Germline V gene data show CDR1 as MNHEY and CDR2 as SMNVEV (reference sequence). Deletions cut 6 bases from V and 7 bases from J, with 22 bases between. CDR3 length: 16 amino acids.

This chain links TRBV9 with TRBJ2-7, with 8 bases lining up with TRBD1. Unmatched junction bases numbered 8, after V lost 4 bases and J lost 5 bases. The CDR3 extends over 14 amino acids. From germline, CDR1 is SGDLS and CDR2 YYNGEE. CDR3 loop: CASSTRQGSDEQYF. DNA for the CDR3: TGTGCCAGCAGCACTCGACAGGGGAGCGACGAGCAGTACTTC.

On this clone itself: The sample contains more than one DNA sequence encoding this CDR3. This rearrangement joins TRBV7-3 to TRBJ2-2; D possibly corresponds to TRBD2 (6 bases). Germline values: CDR1 SGHTA, CDR2 FQGTGA. The CDR3 has 14 residues. V lost 6 bases to trimming and J lost 1 base, with 9 bases between them. The CDR3 protein is CASRTGVNTGELFF. In DNA form, the CDR3 reads TGTGCCAGCAGAACGGGAGTGAACACCGGGGAGCTGTTTTTT. Variable domain in full (rest from reference TRBV7-3 and TRBJ2-2): GAGVSQTPSNKVTEKGKYVELRCDPISGHTALYWYRQSLGQGPEFLIYFQGTGAADDSGLPNDRFFAVRPEGSVSTLKIQRTERGDSAVYLCASRTGVNTGELFFGEGSRLTVL.

The V and J genes are TRBV5-5 and TRBJ1-4; D unclear. Germline values: CDR1 SGHKS, CDR2 YYEKEE (reference sequence). Trimming removed 6 bases from V and 3 bases from J, with 12 bases in between. CDR3 length equals 14 residues. CDR3 DNA: TGTGCCAGCACCCTCATTCCCCCTAATGAAAAACTGTTTTTT. Translating gives CASTLIPPNEKLFF.

The chain has TRBV5-6 and TRBJ2-1; D not certain. The CDR3 is 15 residues long. The V end lost 0 bases, the J end lost 0 bases, and 7 bases lay between the germline ends. Per the germline V gene, CDR1 is SGHDT and CDR2 is YYEEEE. The CDR3 loop is CASSLVASSYNEQFF. CDR3 sequence (DNA): TGTGCCAGCAGCTTGGTAGCTAGCTCCTACAATGAGCAGTTCTTC. The whole variable domain, filled in from reference TRBV5-6 and TRBJ2-1, reads DAGVTQSPTHLIKTRGQQVTLRCSPKSGHDTVSWYQQALGQGPQFIFQYYEEEERQRGNFPDRFSGHQFPNYSSELNVNALLLGDSALYLCASSLVASSYNEQFFGPGTRLTVL.

The rearrangement links TRBV2 to TRBJ2-5; 11 nucleotides align to TRBD2. CDR1 and CDR2 (germline): SNHLY, FYNNEI. CDR3 length: 16 residues. V lost 3 bases and J lost 5; bases outside the gene matches: 8. CDR3: CASSDRLAGTRETQYF. Here the CDR3 DNA reads TGTGCCAGCAGTGACCGACTAGCGGGAACTAGGGAGACCCAGTACTTC.

The rearrangement uses TRBV10-3 and TRBJ2-7, with 10 nucleotides matching TRBD1. V was clipped by 4 bases and J by 6 bases; unmatched bases: 9. The CDR3 is 15 residues long. Germline V gene data show CDR1 as ENHRY and CDR2 as SYGVKD. CDR3 sequence: CAISGTGTGVSEQYF. The CDR3, as DNA: TGTGCCATCAGTGGGACCGGGACAGGGGTTTCCGAGCAGTACTTC.

The chain is built from TRBV28 and TRBJ2-1; 7 bases line up with TRBD1. The CDR3 runs to 15 residues. The V gene's germline CDR1 is MDHEN and CDR2 SYDVKM. J was trimmed by 8 bases and V by 7 bases; bases with no gene match: 14. CDR3 sequence: CASTHGQGDWDEQFF. DNA of the CDR3: TGTGCCAGCACCCACGGGCAGGGGGATTGGGATGAGCAGTTCTTC.

This chain joins TRBV4-3 and TRBJ2-4; D is possibly TRBD2 (5 bases). The germline V gene encodes CDR1 LGHNA and CDR2 YSLEER. This CDR3 spans 13 amino acids. The V gene lost 0 bases and the J gene lost 12 bases, with 12 bases spanning the gap. CDR3 residues: CASSQDLTRGQYF. CDR3 coding DNA: TGCGCCAGCAGCCAAGACCTGACTCGGGGTCAGTACTTC.

Points on this clone: In the same sample, other DNA sequences code for this CDR3. The V and J genes are TRBV6-4 and TRBJ2-7; 7 bases map to TRBD2. Germline CDR1 is MRHNA and CDR2 is SNTAGT. The V and J ends lost 6 bases and 2 bases, in that order; junction bases with no gene match: 10. CDR3 size: 15 residues. The CDR3 region has the DNA TGTGCCAGCAGCGAGGCGGCGGGAGTCCCCTACGAGCAGTACTTC. Its translation: CASSEAAGVPYEQYF.

The chain joins TRBV5-1 to TRBJ2-3; no reliable D call. V was cut by 4 bases and J by 4 bases, with 10 bases left in between. In germline, CDR1 is SGHRS, CDR2 YFSETQ. CDR3 length: 13 amino acids. CDR3 sequence: CASSDQAADTQYF. In DNA, the CDR3 is TGCGCCAGCAGCGATCAGGCTGCAGATACGCAGTATTTT.

The V call is TRBV7-2, the J call TRBJ2-3, with D uncertain. The CDR3 has 14 amino acids. From germline, CDR1 is SGHTA and CDR2 FQGNSA. Trimming shortened V by 3 bases and J by 4 bases, and 11 bases separated the two germline ends. This CDR3 reads CASSLWLGSDTQYF. The CDR3 DNA sequence: TGTGCCAGCAGCTTGTGGTTAGGTTCAGATACGCAGTATTTT.

As concerns this clone: The junction and the germline gene differ at one end; a read error may be behind it. V and J are TRBV20-1 and TRBJ2-1; no definite D call. CDR1 and CDR2 (germline): DFQATT, SNEGSKA (reference sequence). The CDR3 has 8 residues. Here the CDR3 reads CSARQTVF. The CDR3 region has the DNA TGCAGTGCTAGACAGACGGTCTTC.

The chain recombines TRBV5-4 with TRBJ2-7; perhaps TRBD1 as D (6 bases). The CDR3 is 14 amino acids. The germline V and J ends were trimmed by 6 bases and 0 bases, with 13 bases remaining between them. In germline, CDR1 is SGHNT, CDR2 YYREEE (reference sequence). The CDR3 protein is CASTKDRYSYEQYF. Here the CDR3 DNA reads TGTGCCAGCACCAAAGACAGGTACTCCTACGAGCAGTACTTC. The complete variable domain, with remaining parts taken from reference TRBV5-4 and TRBJ2-7, reads ETGVTQSPTHLIKTRGQQVTLRCSSQSGHNTVSWYQQALGQGPQFIFQYYREEENGRGNFPPRFSGLQFPNYSSELNVNALELDDSALYLCASTKDRYSYEQYFGPGTRLTVT.

The gene calls are TRBV2 and TRBJ1-1, with D unresolved. Germline V gene sequence: CDR1 SNHLY, CDR2 FYNNEI. The CDR3 runs to 12 residues. The V gene lost 7 bases and the J gene lost 3 bases, with 9 bases spanning the gap. For the CDR3, the DNA is TGTGCCAGCACACCCCGCGACACTGAAGCTTTCTTT. Its translation is CASTPRDTEAFF. Variable domain in full (rest from reference TRBV2 and TRBJ1-1): EPEVTQTPSHQVTQMGQEVILRCVPISNHLYFYWYRQILGQKVEFLVSFYNNEISEKSEIFDDQFSVERPDGSNFTLKIRSTKLEDSAMYFCASTPRDTEAFFGQGTRLTVV.